A selection of T cell receptor beta chains follows, all from one sample in a study of T cell changes during pregnancy in multiple sclerosis. Clones were sequenced by immunoSEQ multiplex PCR, and TCRdb holds only the in-frame ones, with some missing. The table lists approximately 30,000 clones, 90% of them singletons, with roughly 10% in the top ten. The specimen comprised CD8+ T cells from peripheral blood mononuclear cells, sampled before pregnancy. All receptors derive from a female donor with multiple sclerosis, enrolled in a pregnancy study. Both conserved end residues are part of each CDR3. The order of the fields is clone size, V gene, D gene, J gene, CDR3 protein, CDR3 DNA. A D gene is named only where the DNA matches it firmly. Clone size is given for some rows only: seen once, a few or many times, or a class if the clone is expanded.

size: -; V: TRBV4-2; D: TRBD2; J: TRBJ2-7; CDR3: CASSRGGHEQYF; DNA: TGTGCCAGCAGCCGCGGGGGGCACGAGCAGTACTTC
size: -; V: TRBV6-6; D: -; J: TRBJ2-3; CDR3: CASSYYLQANTDTQYF; DNA: TGTGCCAGCAGTTACTACTTACAGGCCAACACAGATACGCAGTATTTT
size: once; V: TRBV4-2; D: -; J: TRBJ1-1; CDR3: CASSLTGTSNTEAFF; DNA: TGTGCCAGCAGCCTAACCGGGACATCGAACACTGAAGCTTTCTTT
size: -; V: TRBV7-3; D: -; J: TRBJ2-1; CDR3: CASSLVGGAGNEQFF; DNA: TGTGCCAGCAGCTTAGTAGGGGGGGCTGGGAATGAGCAGTTCTTC
size: -; V: TRBV10-3; D: -; J: TRBJ2-1; CDR3: CAISVAGRPSSYNEQFF; DNA: TGTGCCATCAGTGTGGCGGGGCGACCTAGCTCCTACAATGAGCAGTTCTTC
size: -; V: TRBV30; D: -; J: TRBJ2-6; CDR3: CACFLWANVLTF; DNA: TGTGCCTGTTTCTTGTGGGCCAACGTCCTGACTTTC
size: -; V: TRBV11-3; D: TRBD1; J: TRBJ2-2; CDR3: CASSSGQGPGELFF; DNA: TGTGCCAGCAGCTCGGGACAGGGGCCCGGGGAGCTGTTTTTT
size: -; V: TRBV4-2; D: -; J: TRBJ1-1; CDR3: CASSQGVRESEAFF; DNA: TGTGCCAGCAGCCAAGGGGTGAGGGAGTCTGAAGCTTTCTTT
size: -; V: TRBV5-6; D: TRBD2; J: TRBJ2-1; CDR3: CASSLKPGLAGVEQFF; DNA: TGTGCCAGCAGCCTAAAACCGGGACTAGCGGGAGTTGAGCAGTTCTTC
size: -; V: TRBV7-9; D: -; J: TRBJ1-1; CDR3: CASGNTREGRGNTEAFF; DNA: TGTGCCAGCGGCAACACGCGGGAGGGGCGCGGGAACACTGAAGCTTTCTTT
size: -; V: TRBV27; D: -; J: TRBJ2-7; CDR3: CASSLLSRRDEQYF; DNA: TGTGCCAGCAGTTTATTATCTAGGCGGGACGAGCAGTACTTC
size: -; V: TRBV6-7; D: -; J: TRBJ2-7; CDR3: CASRYGGGGLRSYEQYF; DNA: TGTGCCAGCAGGTACGGGGGCGGGGGCCTACGGTCCTACGAGCAGTACTTC
size: -; V: TRBV11-2; D: TRBD2; J: TRBJ2-3; CDR3: CASSFRSGRAWADTQYF; DNA: TGTGCCAGCAGCTTCCGCAGCGGGAGGGCCTGGGCAGATACGCAGTATTTT
size: few; V: TRBV19; D: -; J: TRBJ1-1; CDR3: CASSMGLTGRTWAFF; DNA: TGTGCCAGTAGTATGGGACTAACAGGGAGAACATGGGCTTTCTTT
size: -; V: TRBV29-1; D: TRBD1; J: TRBJ1-1; CDR3: CSVENLAGTEYTEAFF; DNA: TGCAGCGTCGAGAACTTAGCCGGGACAGAGTACACTGAAGCTTTCTTT
size: once; V: TRBV5-1; D: -; J: TRBJ1-1; CDR3: CASSSSDGGGMNTEAFF; DNA: TGCGCCAGCAGCTCCTCGGACGGGGGAGGTATGAACACTGAAGCTTTCTTT
size: -; V: TRBV6-4; D: -; J: TRBJ2-3; CDR3: CASSPGGTDTQYF; DNA: TGTGCCAGCAGCCCCGGGGGTACAGATACGCAGTATTTT
size: -; V: TRBV19; D: TRBD2; J: TRBJ2-7; CDR3: CASSSTSGSFDEQYF; DNA: TGTGCCAGTAGTTCTACTAGCGGGAGTTTCGACGAGCAGTACTTC
size: -; V: TRBV4-3; D: TRBD1; J: TRBJ1-2; CDR3: CASSRDGTAYGYTF; DNA: TGCGCCAGCAGCCGAGACGGGACAGCCTATGGCTACACCTTC
size: -; V: TRBV27; D: -; J: TRBJ1-1; CDR3: CASSFPGSGEAFF; DNA: TGTGCCAGCAGTTTCCCAGGGTCGGGTGAAGCTTTCTTT
size: -; V: TRBV29-1; D: -; J: TRBJ1-1; CDR3: CSVDDSMNTEAFF; DNA: TGCAGCGTTGACGACAGTATGAACACTGAAGCTTTCTTT
size: -; V: TRBV13; D: -; J: TRBJ1-1; CDR3: CASSHDRYTEAFF; DNA: TGTGCCAGCAGTCACGACAGGTACACTGAAGCTTTCTTT
size: -; V: TRBV14; D: TRBD2; J: TRBJ2-7; CDR3: CASSQVSSGRVEQYF; DNA: TGTGCCAGCAGCCAAGTTTCTAGCGGGAGGGTCGAGCAGTACTTC
size: few; V: TRBV19; D: -; J: TRBJ2-7; CDR3: CASSTGVGAEQYF; DNA: TGTGCCAGTAGTACAGGGGTGGGGGCCGAGCAGTACTTC
size: -; V: TRBV30; D: TRBD1; J: TRBJ1-6; CDR3: CAYPTGTAYNSPLHF; DNA: TGTGCCTACCCCACGGGGACAGCTTATAATTCACCCCTCCACTTT
size: once; V: TRBV4-3; D: TRBD2; J: TRBJ2-7; CDR3: CASSQRYHGRAGDVGIYEQYF; DNA: TGCGCCAGCAGCCAACGATACCATGGGCGCGCGGGGGATGTGGGAATCTACGAGCAGTACTTC
size: -; V: TRBV5-1; D: -; J: TRBJ2-7; CDR3: CASSLRRPPGEQYF; DNA: TGCGCCAGCAGCCTACGACGGCCCCCGGGGGAGCAGTACTTC
size: -; V: TRBV4-3; D: -; J: TRBJ2-2; CDR3: CASSQVTVKTGELFF; DNA: TGCGCCAGCAGCCAAGTAACAGTAAAGACCGGGGAGCTGTTTTTT
size: -; V: TRBV19; D: TRBD1; J: TRBJ1-5; CDR3: CASSPQGNQPQHF; DNA: TGTGCCAGTAGTCCACAGGGGAATCAGCCCCAGCATTTT
size: -; V: TRBV4-3; D: -; J: TRBJ2-7; CDR3: CASSQGQEITEQYF; DNA: TGCGCCAGCAGCCAAGGACAGGAGATAACCGAGCAGTACTTC
size: -; V: TRBV10-3; D: TRBD1; J: TRBJ1-5; CDR3: CAISESDRGDQPQHF; DNA: TGTGCCATCAGTGAGTCGGACAGGGGGGATCAGCCCCAGCATTTT
size: -; V: TRBV11-3; D: TRBD1; J: TRBJ2-7; CDR3: CASSPDRGYEQYF; DNA: TGTGCCAGCAGTCCCGACAGGGGCTACGAGCAGTACTTC
size: -; V: TRBV5-5; D: -; J: TRBJ1-2; CDR3: CASSLAQGIDGYTF; DNA: TGTGCCAGCAGCTTGGCACAGGGAATCGACGGCTACACCTTC
size: medium-sized; V: TRBV7-8; D: TRBD2; J: TRBJ2-3; CDR3: CASSPSRLAPTTDTQYF; DNA: TGTGCCAGCAGCCCCTCCCGACTAGCGCCTACCACAGATACGCAGTATTTT
size: -; V: TRBV4-3; D: TRBD1; J: TRBJ2-7; CDR3: CASSLGSGTGDYEQYF; DNA: TGCGCCAGCAGCCTCGGCAGCGGGACAGGGGACTACGAGCAGTACTTC
size: once; V: TRBV6-5; D: TRBD2; J: TRBJ2-7; CDR3: CASSYASGRGYEQYF; DNA: TGTGCCAGCAGTTACGCTAGCGGGAGAGGTTACGAGCAGTACTTC
size: -; V: TRBV19; D: -; J: TRBJ2-7; CDR3: CASSLPARSYEQYF; DNA: TGTGCCAGTAGTTTACCAGCGCGCTCCTACGAGCAGTACTTC
size: -; V: TRBV28; D: -; J: TRBJ1-4; CDR3: CASRGAPGRWIRGPNEKLFF; DNA: TGTGCCAGCAGGGGGGCCCCCGGTCGGTGGATTCGAGGCCCCAATGAAAAACTGTTTTTT
size: -; V: TRBV30; D: -; J: TRBJ2-7; CDR3: CAWGQTLYEQYF; DNA: TGTGCCTGGGGACAGACACTCTACGAGCAGTACTTC
size: -; V: TRBV4-3; D: -; J: TRBJ2-3; CDR3: CASSQESSPSTDTQYF; DNA: TGCGCCAGCAGCCAAGAGAGTAGTCCAAGCACAGATACGCAGTATTTT
size: once; V: TRBV9; D: TRBD2; J: TRBJ2-5; CDR3: CASTHRGGDQETQYF; DNA: TGTGCCAGCACCCATCGGGGGGGGGATCAAGAGACCCAGTACTTC
size: -; V: TRBV5-1; D: TRBD1; J: TRBJ1-4; CDR3: CASSLGQGGEKLFF; DNA: TGCGCCAGCAGCTTGGGACAGGGAGGAGAAAAACTGTTTTTT
size: -; V: TRBV30; D: -; J: TRBJ2-1; CDR3: CAWSVLDSREQFF; DNA: TGTGCCTGGAGTGTCCTAGACTCCAGAGAGCAGTTCTTC
size: -; V: TRBV27; D: -; J: TRBJ2-7; CDR3: CASSLERLETYEQYF; DNA: TGTGCCAGCAGTTTGGAACGGTTGGAGACCTACGAGCAGTACTTC
size: -; V: TRBV29-1; D: -; J: TRBJ1-5; CDR3: CSVEAPGGPQHF; DNA: TGCAGCGTTGAAGCGCCTGGCGGACCCCAGCATTTT
size: -; V: TRBV14; D: -; J: TRBJ1-2; CDR3: CASSKSGDATYGYTF; DNA: TGTGCCAGCAGCAAATCAGGGGACGCGACCTATGGCTACACCTTC
size: -; V: TRBV2; D: TRBD2; J: TRBJ2-2; CDR3: CASSPLAGGNTGELFF; DNA: TGTGCCAGCAGCCCCCTAGCGGGGGGTAACACCGGGGAGCTGTTTTTT